These T cell receptor beta chains were read from a single sample in a study of glioma-infiltrating T cells. TCRdb reprocessed the multiplex PCR reads via MiXCR and lists one record per CDR3 protein. Of around 190,000 distinct CDR3 sequences in the sample, 43% were seen once. Sequencing was done on a sample of glioma tissue, nonneoplastic brain tissue, or PBMCs (not recorded which). The receptors originated from a human donor with low-grade glioma or glioblastoma, undergoing nonglioma brain surgery, or in good health (not recorded which). Both conserved end residues are part of each CDR3. The order of the fields is clone size, J gene, V gene, D gene, CDR3 DNA, CDR3 protein. A D gene is named only where the DNA matches it firmly. Some rows mark clone size as missing; the rest say once, few, many or name a class of expanded clone.

many TRBJ2-1 TRBV6-1 - TGTGCCAGCAGCTCCTCCCGTGGACTAATACAGTTCTTC CASSSSRGLIQFF
many TRBJ2-7 TRBV20-1 - TGCAGTGCTAGCCCAACTAGCTACGAGCAGTACTTC CSASPTSYEQYF
- TRBJ2-5 TRBV6-1 - TGTGCCAGCTCTCCCTTCAGGGGGGGGGGGGAGACCCAGTACTTC CASSPFRGGGETQYF
- TRBJ2-3 TRBV20-1 TRBD2 TGCAGTGACCCCTCCTTACTGACTGCGGGAGGGCCGGGGGATACGCAGTATTTT CSDPSLLTAGGPGDTQYF
- TRBJ2-5 TRBV4-1 - TGCGCCAGCAGCCAAGACGGGCAGGCCCAGTACTTC CASSQDGQAQYF
many TRBJ2-5 TRBV15 - TGTGCCACCAGCAGATCAGCGGCGTACCAAGAGACCCAGTACTTC CATSRSAAYQETQYF
- TRBJ2-1 TRBV6-6 - TGTGCCAGCAGCCTGGGACCGAATGAGCAGTTCTTC CASSLGPNEQFF
many TRBJ1-6 TRBV6-1 TRBD1 TGTGCCAGCAGTGTTACAGGGGTACGAAATTCACCCCTCCACTTT CASSVTGVRNSPLHF
- TRBJ1-6 TRBV20-1 - TGCAGTGCCAGCGGCCAGCTATCCTATAATTCACCCATCCACTTT CSASGQLSYNSPIHF
many TRBJ2-1 TRBV28 TRBD2 TGTGCCAGCAGTCGAAGGACTAGCTGGGAATACGAGCAGTTCTTC CASSRRTSWEYEQFF
- TRBJ2-1 TRBV2 TRBD2 TGTGCCAGCAGAATTAGCGGGAGCTTGCGTGAGCAGTTCTTC CASRISGSLREQFF
- TRBJ2-7 TRBV7-2 - TGTGCCAGAAGCCGAAACCCTTTAGGGACCCCGGCCGAGCAGTACTTC CARSRNPLGTPAEQYF
- TRBJ1-2 TRBV11-2 - TGTGCCAGCAGAAAGCATGGCACCATCTATGGCTACACCTTC CASRKHGTIYGYTF
- TRBJ2-2 TRBV20-1 - TGCAGTGCTTCCGCCCCGAACACCGGGAAGCTGTTTTTT CSASAPNTGKLFF
- TRBJ2-7 TRBV6-1 - TGTGCCAGCAGTGGTTCTATGAACTCCTACGAGCAGTACTTC CASSGSMNSYEQYF
- TRBJ1-2 TRBV12-3/TRBV12-4 - TGTGCCAGCAGTGCGGGCAGTTTCGGCTACACCTTC CASSAGSFGYTF
- TRBJ2-3 TRBV2 - TGTGCCACTAAGGAGAGTACTAGCACAGATACGCAGTATTTT CATKESTSTDTQYF
- TRBJ1-4 TRBV2 TRBD1 TGTGCCAGCAGTGATCGAGGGACAGGGGCTAATGAAAAACTGTTTTTT CASSDRGTGANEKLFF
many TRBJ2-5 TRBV7-9 TRBD1 TGTGCCAGCAGCCTCCAGACAGGGGTAGGGGAGACCCAGTACTTC CASSLQTGVGETQYF
few TRBJ2-1 TRBV10-3 - TGTGCCATCAGTGAGACCACAGGATTGGTCGTGGCTGAGCAGTTCTTC CAISETTGLVVAEQFF
many TRBJ2-3 TRBV7-9 TRBD2 TGTGCCAGCAGCGTTAGCGGGAGGACAGATACGCAGTATTTT CASSVSGRTDTQYF
many TRBJ2-7 TRBV28 TRBD2 TGTGCCAGCAAAACAGCGGGAGGGCCACTCGAGCAGTACTTC CASKTAGGPLEQYF
many TRBJ1-1 TRBV6-1 - TGTGCCAGCACCTGGGGGGGGACCACTGAAGCTTTCTTT CASTWGGTTEAFF
- TRBJ2-1 TRBV29-1 - TGCAGCGTTACACGAACCCCCAATGAGAAGTTCTTC CSVTRTPNEKFF
- TRBJ2-7 TRBV20-1 - TGCAGTGCTAAGGCCTTTGAAGGGCGGGCCTACGAGCAGTACTTC CSAKAFEGRAYEQYF
- TRBJ2-3 TRBV15 - TGTGCCACGGGACTGGGGTTCACAGATACGCAGTATTTT CATGLGFTDTQYF
many TRBJ2-3 TRBV6-1 - TGTGGCAGCAGTGATGTCGGCGGCACAGATACGCAGTATTTT CGSSDVGGTDTQYF
- TRBJ1-5 TRBV6-1 - TGTGCCAGCAGTGAACAAGCCAATCAGCACCAGCATTTT CASSEQANQHQHF
few TRBJ1-2 TRBV19 - TGTGCCACACAACAGGGAGGGGTTGGCTACACCTTC CATQQGGVGYTF
many TRBJ2-7 TRBV4-1 - TGCGCCAGCGCCCGGGACCGCGCCTACGAGCAGTACTTC CASARDRAYEQYF
- TRBJ2-1 TRBV29-1 TRBD1 TGCAGCTCCAGACAGGGGCGCAATGAGCAGTTCTTC CSSRQGRNEQFF
- TRBJ2-5 TRBV29-1 - TGCAGCGTCCCGGACTTACAGACCCAGTACTTC CSVPDLQTQYF
many TRBJ1-2 TRBV25-1 - TGTGCCAGCACCCCCGCCGGGACGGCAGGATATGGCTACACCTTC CASTPAGTAGYGYTF
- TRBJ2-7 TRBV4-2 - TGTGCCAGCAGCTTGTGGGGGGCCTACGAGCAGTACTTC CASSLWGAYEQYF
- TRBJ2-3 TRBV10-3 - TGTGCCATCAGTGAGTCGAGAAAAGGGGGAAATACGCAGTATTTT CAISESRKGGNTQYF
- TRBJ2-3 TRBV5-1 - TGCGCCAGCAACTTGGATGACAGCACAGATACTCAGTATTTT CASNLDDSTDTQYF
many TRBJ2-2 TRBV27 - TGTGCCAGCAGTTCGGGGGACACCACCGGGGAGCTGTTTTTT CASSSGDTTGELFF
many TRBJ2-3 TRBV28 - TGTGCCAGCAGTTTAGCTTCCTGGGGATCGAGCACAGATACGCAGTATTTT CASSLASWGSSTDTQYF
- TRBJ1-2 TRBV20-1 - TGCAGTGCTAGTTTAGATGATAGGGTACCGCGCGGCTACACCTTC CSASLDDRVPRGYTF
many TRBJ2-1 TRBV7-8 - TGTGCCAGCAGCCAAAGGTCGAACCACGGGCAGTTCTTC CASSQRSNHGQFF
- TRBJ2-7 TRBV3-1 - TGTGCCAGCAGCCAACAATCTCGCGAGCAGTACTTC CASSQQSREQYF
- TRBJ1-5 TRBV28 - TGTGCCAGCGGACCCTTCCGGGCCTTAAAGAGCAATCAGCCCCAGCATTTT CASGPFRALKSNQPQHF
- TRBJ2-5 TRBV24-1 TRBD2 TGTGCCACCAGTGATCCCCGGGGGGTTCAAGAGACCCAGTACTTC CATSDPRGVQETQYF
- TRBJ2-1 TRBV6-4 TRBD2 TGTGCCAGCAGTGCCCGGGGAGCGGGAGGGTACAATGAGCAGTCCTTC CASSARGAGGYNEQSF
- TRBJ1-2 TRBV20-1 TRBD1 TGCAGTGCTAGCCTGCCCCGCCCAGGGGGGAACTATGGATACACCTTC CSASLPRPGGNYGYTF